This T cell receptor (beta chain) was retrieved from a study of blood T cell repertoires in COVID-19. The repertoire was sequenced with immunoSEQ multiplex PCR; TCRdb's copy has only in-frame clones and lacks some. Of roughly 26,000 clones in the sample, just over 85% were seen once. Trimming removed 3 bases from V and 6 bases from J; junction bases left unmatched: 14. From germline, CDR1 is SGDLS and CDR2 YYNGEE. The CDR3 runs 17 residues. The sequenced material came from peripheral blood. The TCR sequence derives from a man in his sixties or seventies with acute or convalescent COVID-19. V gene TRBV9 combines with J gene TRBJ2-2, with 7 bases aligning to TRBD2. Here the CDR3 DNA reads TGTGCCAGCAGCGCGGGGGAGGGGCGCGGTACAGCCGGGGAGCTGTTTTTT. Its protein is CASSAGEGRGTAGELFF.